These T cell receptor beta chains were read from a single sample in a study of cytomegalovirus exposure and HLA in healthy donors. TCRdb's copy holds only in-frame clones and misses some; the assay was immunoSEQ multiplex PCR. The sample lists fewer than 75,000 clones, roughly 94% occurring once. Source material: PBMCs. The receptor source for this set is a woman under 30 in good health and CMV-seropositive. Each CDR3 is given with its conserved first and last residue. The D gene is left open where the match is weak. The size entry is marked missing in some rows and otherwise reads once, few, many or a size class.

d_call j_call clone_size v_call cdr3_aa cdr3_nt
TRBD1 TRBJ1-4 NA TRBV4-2 CASSQESGTGVEKLFF TGTGCCAGCAGCCAGGAATCCGGGACAGGTGTTGAAAAACTGTTTTTT
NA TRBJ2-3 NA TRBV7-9 CASSQPIRPSTDTQYF TGTGCCAGCAGTCAACCCATCAGGCCCAGCACAGATACGCAGTATTTT
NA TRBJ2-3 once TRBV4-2 CASSPNTFPGDTQYF TGTGCCAGCAGCCCCAATACCTTCCCGGGGGATACGCAGTATTTT
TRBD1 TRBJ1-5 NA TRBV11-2 CASSSTGSGNQPQHF TGTGCCAGCAGCTCGACAGGGTCTGGCAATCAGCCCCAGCATTTT
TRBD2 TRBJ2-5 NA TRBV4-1 CASSLPGLAGGGETQYF TGCGCCAGCAGCCTCCCGGGACTAGCGGGGGGAGGTGAGACCCAGTACTTC
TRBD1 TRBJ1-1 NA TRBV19 CASSVDRDGTEAFF TGTGCCAGTAGTGTGGACAGGGACGGCACTGAAGCTTTCTTT
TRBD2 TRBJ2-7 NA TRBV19 CASSIRLAGVGYEQYF TGTGCCAGTAGTATACGTCTAGCGGGAGTCGGCTACGAGCAGTACTTC
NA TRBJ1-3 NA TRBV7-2 CASSLGMRSAGNTIYF TGTGCCAGCAGCTTAGGGATGCGGAGCGCCGGAAACACCATATATTTT
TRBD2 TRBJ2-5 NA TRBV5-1 CASNGGASGRQETQYF TGCGCCAGCAACGGCGGGGCTAGCGGGAGACAAGAGACCCAGTACTTC
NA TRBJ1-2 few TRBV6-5 CASSPRAEQGHGYTF TGTGCCAGCAGTCCCCGCGCGGAGCAGGGCCATGGCTACACCTTC
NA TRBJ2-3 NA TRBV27 CASSLAGLYTDTQYF TGTGCCAGCAGTTTAGCGGGACTGTACACAGATACGCAGTATTTT
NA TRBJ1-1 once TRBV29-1 CSVSPEKNTEAFF TGCAGCGTTTCGCCCGAGAAGAACACTGAAGCTTTCTTT
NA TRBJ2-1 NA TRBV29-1 CSVANTRLVSGNEQFF TGCAGCGTCGCCAATACTCGACTAGTTTCCGGGAATGAGCAGTTCTTC
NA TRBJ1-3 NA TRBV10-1 CASTEGQGAGNTIYF TGCGCCAGCACCGAAGGCCAAGGGGCTGGAAACACCATATATTTT
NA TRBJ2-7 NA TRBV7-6 CASSLVPGSLTEQYF TGTGCCAGCAGCTTAGTCCCAGGATCCCTTACCGAGCAGTACTTC
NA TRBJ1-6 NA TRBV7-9 CASSLDRSPLHF TGTGCCAGCAGCTTAGACCGGTCACCCCTCCACTTT
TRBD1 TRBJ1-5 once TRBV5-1 CASSSGTGGNQPQHF TGCGCCAGCAGCTCCGGGACAGGGGGAAATCAGCCCCAGCATTTT
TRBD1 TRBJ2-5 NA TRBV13 CASSLVRGPQETQYF TGTGCCAGCAGCTTAGTCAGGGGGCCCCAAGAGACCCAGTACTTC
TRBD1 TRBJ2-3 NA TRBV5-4 CASGGTGGSADTQYF TGTGCCAGCGGTGGGACAGGGGGCAGCGCAGATACGCAGTATTTT
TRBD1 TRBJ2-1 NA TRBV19 CASRPVDRAYNEQFF TGTGCCAGTCGTCCCGTGGACAGGGCCTACAATGAGCAGTTCTTC
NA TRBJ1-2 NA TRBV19 CASTQGYAYGYTF TGTGCCAGCACACAGGGTTACGCCTATGGCTACACCTTC
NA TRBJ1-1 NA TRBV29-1 CSGSGLGNTEAFF TGCAGCGGTTCAGGGTTGGGGAACACTGAAGCTTTCTTT
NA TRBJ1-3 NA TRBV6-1 CASSEAVRQRVTGNTIYF TGTGCCAGCAGTGAAGCGGTCCGGCAGCGAGTAACTGGAAACACCATATATTTT
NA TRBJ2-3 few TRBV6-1 CASSDSTGSTDTQYF TGTGCCAGCAGTGATTCAACAGGGTCCACAGATACGCAGTATTTT
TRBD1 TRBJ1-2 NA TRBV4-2 CASSQDQTPGTVYGYTF TGTGCCAGCAGCCAAGATCAAACCCCCGGGACAGTCTATGGCTACACCTTC
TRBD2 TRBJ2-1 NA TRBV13 CASSYNGGTDNEQFF TGTGCCAGCAGCTACAACGGGGGGACCGACAATGAGCAGTTCTTC
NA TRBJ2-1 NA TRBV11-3 CASSLGGGEGRYNEQFF TGTGCCAGCAGCTTAGGAGGGGGGGAGGGTAGGTACAATGAGCAGTTCTTC
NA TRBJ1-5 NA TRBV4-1 CASSQVGMNQPQHF TGCGCCAGCAGCCAAGTCGGGATGAATCAGCCCCAGCATTTT
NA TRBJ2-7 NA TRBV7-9 CASSLSTTSTYEQYF TGTGCCAGCAGCTTGTCTACGACTTCGACCTACGAGCAGTACTTC
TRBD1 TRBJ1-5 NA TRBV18 CASSATGGDQPQHF TGTGCCAGCTCAGCTACAGGGGGCGACCAGCCCCAGCATTTT
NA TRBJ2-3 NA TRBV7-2 CASSRTDTDTQYF TGTGCCAGCAGCCGGACAGACACAGATACGCAGTATTTT
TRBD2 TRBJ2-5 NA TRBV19 CASTGAGGAQQTQYF TGTGCCAGTACTGGGGCGGGGGGTGCCCAACAGACCCAGTACTTC
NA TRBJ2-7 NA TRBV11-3 CASSPDYWGSEDEQYF TGTGCCAGCAGCCCCGACTATTGGGGTTCGGAGGACGAGCAGTACTTC
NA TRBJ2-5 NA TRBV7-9 CATGSGETQYF TGTGCCACGGGGTCCGGAGAGACCCAGTACTTC
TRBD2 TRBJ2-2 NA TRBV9 CASSVWREGNTGELFF TGTGCCAGCAGCGTATGGCGGGAGGGAAACACCGGGGAGCTGTTTTTT
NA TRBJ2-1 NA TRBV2 CASSSSTTYNEQFF TGTGCCAGCAGTTCCAGCACTACCTACAATGAGCAGTTCTTC
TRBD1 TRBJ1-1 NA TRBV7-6 CASSGDRVNTEAFF TGTGCCAGCAGCGGGGACAGGGTGAACACTGAAGCTTTCTTT